These T cell receptor beta chains were read from a single sample in a study of blood T cells in healthy people across ages. TCRdb redid the calling of the 5' RACE reads with MiXCR, one entry per CDR3 protein. Of about 780,000 distinct CDR3 sequences listed, 35% to 60% are singletons. The sample taken for sequencing was blood. These TCRs come from a man older than 75 in good health. CDR3s include the opening cysteine and the closing phenylalanine or tryptophan. The order of the fields is J gene, V gene, CDR3 length, clone size, D gene, CDR3 DNA, CDR3 protein. A D gene is named only where the DNA matches it firmly. Size is omitted from some rows. Given values are once, few, many or a class for expanded clones.

>TRBJ1-2|TRBV7-9|14|few|-
TGTGCCAGCAGCTTAGCGGGGGCGGAGTATGGCTACACCTTC
CASSLAGAEYGYTF
>TRBJ2-5|TRBV5-1|15|-|TRBD2
TGCGCCAGCAACCTAGCGGGATCGTACCAAGAGACCCAGTACTTC
CASNLAGSYQETQYF
>TRBJ1-2|TRBV20-1|12|-|-
TGCAGTGCTAGAGTGACAGCAGATGGCTACACCTTC
CSARVTADGYTF
>TRBJ2-1|TRBV10-3|15|many|TRBD2
TGTGCCATCAGTTTAGCGGGAGTTGCCTACAATGAGCAGTTCTTC
CAISLAGVAYNEQFF
>TRBJ2-4|TRBV29-1|12|few|-
TGCAGCGTTTGGGCAGCCAAAAACATTCAGTACTTC
CSVWAAKNIQYF
>TRBJ2-1|TRBV7-2|13|-|-
TGTGCCAGCAGCTTAGTAGAGCGAGGAGAGCAGTTCTTC
CASSLVERGEQFF
>TRBJ1-1|TRBV5-1|15|-|-
TGCGCCAGCAGCTTGTCGACTTCGGGGAACACTGAAGCTTTCTTT
CASSLSTSGNTEAFF
>TRBJ2-1|TRBV7-9|14|-|-
TGTGCCAGCTGCCCTAACCCCGCATACAATGAGCAGTTCTTC
CASCPNPAYNEQFF
>TRBJ2-7|TRBV9|14|-|-
TGTGCCAGCAGCGTAAGCGGTGTGCTTGGAGAGCAGTACTTC
CASSVSGVLGEQYF
>TRBJ2-7|TRBV6-2/TRBV6-3|15|-|-
TGTGCCAGCACCCAGACCGCGACTTCCTACAATGAGCAGTACTTC
CASTQTATSYNEQYF
>TRBJ2-3|TRBV18|15|-|TRBD2
TGTGCCAGCTCACCAACTAGCGGGAGTATGGATACGCAGTATTTT
CASSPTSGSMDTQYF
>TRBJ1-4|TRBV6-6|16|-|-
TGTGCCAGCAGTTTTGAGCGGAAGACAACTAATGAAAAACTGTTTTTT
CASSFERKTTNEKLFF
>TRBJ2-4|TRBV5-1|14|-|TRBD1
TGCGCCAGCAGCTTGGCGGACAGGGAAAACATTCAGTACTTC
CASSLADRENIQYF
>TRBJ2-7|TRBV5-1|14|-|TRBD1
TGCGCCAGCAGCCCCAGGACAGGGGAGTACGAGCAGTACTTC
CASSPRTGEYEQYF
>TRBJ2-7|TRBV29-1|13|-|-
TGCAGCGTTGAAGGTCCCTCTGGCAATGAGCAGTACTTC
CSVEGPSGNEQYF
>TRBJ2-1|TRBV5-1|15|-|TRBD2
TGCGCCAGCAGCTTGACTAGCGGAGTGAACAATGAGCAGTTCTTC
CASSLTSGVNNEQFF
>TRBJ2-4|TRBV10-3|15|-|-
TGTGCCATCAGTGAGTCATACGGAATCAAAAACATTCAGTACTTC
CAISESYGIKNIQYF
>TRBJ2-5|TRBV7-7|15|-|-
TGTGCTAGCAGCTTAGGAGGGGCTTACCAAGAGACCCAGTACTTC
CASSLGGAYQETQYF
>TRBJ2-5|TRBV7-2|14|-|TRBD1
TGTGCCAGCAGCTTGGGGGCAGGGGGAGAGACCCAGTACTTC
CASSLGAGGETQYF
>TRBJ2-7|TRBV12-3/TRBV12-4|14|-|TRBD2
TGTGCCAGCAGTTTAGGTAGCGGGGGCTACGAGCAGTACTTC
CASSLGSGGYEQYF
>TRBJ2-3|TRBV7-2|14|-|TRBD1
TGTGCCAGCAGCGCGGGACAGGGCGGGTGGACGCAGTATTTT
CASSAGQGGWTQYF
>TRBJ1-6|TRBV7-3|15|-|-
TGTGCCAGCAGCCCGAGATGGGGGGAAAATTCACCCCTCCACTTT
CASSPRWGENSPLHF
>TRBJ2-1|TRBV7-2|13|-|-
TGTGCCAGCAGGCGAGAGGGACGCAATGAGCAGTTCTTC
CASRREGRNEQFF
>TRBJ1-6|TRBV6-5|12|few|-
TGTGCCAGCGCAGGTGGGAATTCACCCCTCCACTTT
CASAGGNSPLHF
>TRBJ1-1|TRBV7-2|14|-|-
TGTGCCAGCAGCTTAGGAATGGGTAGGGCTGAAGCTTTCTTT
CASSLGMGRAEAFF
>TRBJ2-1|TRBV10-3|14|few|-
TGTGCCATCAGTGAGTCGGCCACCTGGGATGAGCAGTTCTTC
CAISESATWDEQFF
>TRBJ2-5|TRBV18|12|-|-
TGTACCAGCTCCCCGTACCAAGAGACCCAGTACTTC
CTSSPYQETQYF
>TRBJ1-2|TRBV27|15|-|-
TGTGCCAGCAGTTCTGCAGGGGTATCCTTCTATGGCTACACCTTC
CASSSAGVSFYGYTF
>TRBJ2-7|TRBV6-1|17|-|TRBD2
TGTGCCAGCAGTCGGCGACTAGCCGGGAGCTCCTACAATGAGCAGTACTTC
CASSRRLAGSSYNEQYF
>TRBJ2-7|TRBV28|15|few|TRBD1
TGTGCCAGCAGCCTGAACAGGGGTTCACACTACGAGCAGTACTTC
CASSLNRGSHYEQYF
>TRBJ1-5|TRBV11-3|12|-|-
TGTGCCAGCAGCTTAGCCCGCCAGCCCCAGCATTTT
CASSLARQPQHF
>TRBJ2-3|TRBV24-1|11|-|-
TGTGCCACCAGTGATCTCGACAGGTGGTATTTT
CATSDLDRWYF
>TRBJ2-2|TRBV11-2|16|-|-
TGTGCCAGCAGCCAGGGGGTCGGGAGGGCTACCGGGGAGCTGTTTTTT
CASSQGVGRATGELFF
>TRBJ2-1|TRBV4-1|16|-|TRBD2
TGCGCCAGCAGTAATATAGCGGGAGGGACCTACAATGAGCAGTTCTTC
CASSNIAGGTYNEQFF
>TRBJ2-7|TRBV20-1|13|-|-
TGCAGTGCTCATGTGAACAGGGTTGACGAGCAGTACTTC
CSAHVNRVDEQYF
>TRBJ2-7|TRBV3-1|16|many|-
TGTGCCAGCAGCCAAGAATGGGGAGAGGCCCCCTACGAGCAGTACTTC
CASSQEWGEAPYEQYF
>TRBJ2-7|TRBV10-3|13|-|-
TGTGCCATCAGTGAACAAGCTAGCAACGAGCAGTACTTC
CAISEQASNEQYF
>TRBJ1-1|TRBV7-2|13|few|-
TGTGCCAGCAGCTTCAATGAGAACACTGAAGCTTTCTTT
CASSFNENTEAFF
>TRBJ2-7|TRBV28|13|-|-
TGTGCCAGCAGCCCCGACAGCGCCTACGAGCAGTACTTC
CASSPDSAYEQYF
>TRBJ2-1|TRBV5-1|17|-|TRBD2
TGCGCCAGCAGCTTGGGGCCTAGCGGGAGCTCCTACAATGAGCAGTTCTTC
CASSLGPSGSSYNEQFF
>TRBJ1-4|TRBV21-1|15|-|-
TGTGCCAGCAGCAATTCTAACAGGCAAAATGAAAAACTGTTTTTT
CASSNSNRQNEKLFF
>TRBJ2-1|TRBV20-1|19|many|TRBD2
TGCAGTGCTAGAGACCGGTCAACAGGGACTAGCGGGCCTTACAATGAGCAGTTCTTC
CSARDRSTGTSGPYNEQFF
>TRBJ2-1|TRBV7-2|13|few|-
TGTGCCAGCAGCCGAGACTATTTCAATGAGCAGTTCTTC
CASSRDYFNEQFF
>TRBJ2-5|TRBV5-1|14|-|-
TGCGCCAGCAGCTCCACAGGGGAGGGAAGAGAGCAGTACTTC
CASSSTGEGREQYF
>TRBJ2-6|TRBV29-1|16|few|TRBD2
TGCAGCGTTGAAAAGCGGGAAAGTTCCGGGGCCAACGTCCTGACTTTC
CSVEKRESSGANVLTF
>TRBJ2-1|TRBV24-1|16|-|TRBD2
TGTGCCACCAGTGATGCTTCTGCGGGAGATTACAATGAGCAGTTCTTC
CATSDASAGDYNEQFF
>TRBJ2-7|TRBV7-3|15|-|-
TGTGCCAGCAGCTTAAGGGCATCCAGCTCCTACGAGCAGTACTTC
CASSLRASSSYEQYF
>TRBJ2-3|TRBV20-1|15|-|TRBD2
TGCAGTGCTAGACGGGCGGGAGGGTTCACAGATACGCAGTATTTT
CSARRAGGFTDTQYF
>TRBJ2-1|TRBV11-3|15|-|TRBD2
TGTGCCAGCAGCTTATTCCCGGGAGGTTCCAATGAGCAGTTCTTC
CASSLFPGGSNEQFF
>TRBJ2-3|TRBV28|16|many|TRBD1
TGTGCCAGCAGTTCACCGACAGGGAGTAGCACAGATACGCAGTATTTT
CASSSPTGSSTDTQYF
>TRBJ1-4|TRBV6-2/TRBV6-3|15|-|-
TGTGCCAGCAGTCGCGGGGGCACGGCTAATGAAAAACTGTTTTTT
CASSRGGTANEKLFF
>TRBJ2-3|TRBV28|16|-|-
TGTGCCAGCAGTCCCCCTCCGGGACGGAGCACAGATACGCAGTATTTT
CASSPPPGRSTDTQYF
>TRBJ2-7|TRBV20-1|11|-|TRBD1
TGCAGTGCCACAGGGGCGGGCGAGCAGTACTTC
CSATGAGEQYF
>TRBJ1-2|TRBV12-3/TRBV12-4|13|-|-
TGTGCCAGCAGCGGACAGAGACTCGGGAGCTACACCTTC
CASSGQRLGSYTF
>TRBJ1-1|TRBV7-3|13|-|-
TGTGCCAGCAGCCCGACGGTGGGGGCGAAGGTTTTCTTT
CASSPTVGAKVFF
>TRBJ1-5|TRBV7-2|15|many|-
TGTGCCAGCAGCCCTATTCTGGGTGGCAATCAGCCCCAGCATTTT
CASSPILGGNQPQHF
>TRBJ2-1|TRBV24-1|14|-|TRBD2
TGTGCCACCAGTGATTTGTGGGGCGGGAGGGAGCAGTTCTTC
CATSDLWGGREQFF
>TRBJ1-4|TRBV5-1|14|few|-
TGCGCCAGCAGCTTGGGACATGGGAACGAAAAACTGTTTTTT
CASSLGHGNEKLFF
>TRBJ2-7|TRBV27|14|-|-
TGTGCCAGCACCTCCTCTACCGGGTACAATGAGCAGTACTTC
CASTSSTGYNEQYF
>TRBJ2-3|TRBV6-1|17|few|-
TGTGCCAGCAGTGAAGACGCGCGGGCCACTAGCACAGATACGCAGTATTTT
CASSEDARATSTDTQYF